This T cell receptor (beta chain) was profiled in a study of T cells in Graves' hyperthyroidism and ophthalmopathy. This clonotype was seen ten or more times. The investigators amplified TCR beta CDR3 regions from RNA transcripts. In the first-round RT-PCR of the TCR CDR3, the HTBI primer set was used. TCRdb itself ran the multiplex PCR reads through MiXCR, one entry per CDR3 protein. Of 250,000 to 300,000 distinct CDR3 sequences listed, 10% to 15% are singletons. Trimming left V 0 bases short and J 1 base short, with 12 bases between. This CDR3 comprises 16 residues. Germline V gene lookup returns CDR1 LGHDT and CDR2 YNNKEL (reference sequence).

The chain combines TRBV3-1 with TRBJ2-5; D is unresolved. The material sequenced was blood. This clonotype was sampled from a woman under 40 with Graves' hyperthyroidism that later progressed to Graves' ophthalmopathy. CDR3 coding DNA: TGTGCCAGCAGCCAAGAAGCGCCCGGAGTCCAAGAGACCCAGTACTTC. Protein: CASSQEAPGVQETQYF.